This T cell receptor (beta chain) is drawn from a study of beta chain features in type 1 diabetes. Investigators reverse transcribed all isolated RNA, so they sequenced expressed TCRB transcripts. For naive, central memory and regulatory T cell samples, reads averaged around 3.6 million. This table comes from immunoSEQ multiplex PCR, and its TCRdb copy is limited to in-frame clones, with some not included. Of a few hundred thousand clones in the sample, approximately 14% are singletons; the top ten hold about 0.04%. The CDR3 is made up of 15 amino acids. CDR1 LNHDA and CDR2 SQIVND come from the germline V gene (reference sequence). V shed 10 bases and J shed 0 bases, with 17 bases lying between them.

Sequencing input: naive CD4+ T cells from blood. This sequence originates from a young man in good health. The V call is TRBV19, the J call TRBJ2-3; possible D gene TRBD1, 6 bases. In nucleotides, the CDR3 is TGTGCCACCACTCCCAGGGGACCAAGCACAGATACGCAGTATTTT. It translates to CATTPRGPSTDTQYF. The variable domain in full, with the rest retrieved from reference TRBV19 and TRBJ2-3, is DGGITQSPKYLFRKEGQNVTLSCEQNLNHDAMYWYRQDPGQGLRLIYYSQIVNDFQKGDIAEGYSVSREKKESFPLTVTSAQKNPTAFYLCATTPRGPSTDTQYFGPGTRLTVL.